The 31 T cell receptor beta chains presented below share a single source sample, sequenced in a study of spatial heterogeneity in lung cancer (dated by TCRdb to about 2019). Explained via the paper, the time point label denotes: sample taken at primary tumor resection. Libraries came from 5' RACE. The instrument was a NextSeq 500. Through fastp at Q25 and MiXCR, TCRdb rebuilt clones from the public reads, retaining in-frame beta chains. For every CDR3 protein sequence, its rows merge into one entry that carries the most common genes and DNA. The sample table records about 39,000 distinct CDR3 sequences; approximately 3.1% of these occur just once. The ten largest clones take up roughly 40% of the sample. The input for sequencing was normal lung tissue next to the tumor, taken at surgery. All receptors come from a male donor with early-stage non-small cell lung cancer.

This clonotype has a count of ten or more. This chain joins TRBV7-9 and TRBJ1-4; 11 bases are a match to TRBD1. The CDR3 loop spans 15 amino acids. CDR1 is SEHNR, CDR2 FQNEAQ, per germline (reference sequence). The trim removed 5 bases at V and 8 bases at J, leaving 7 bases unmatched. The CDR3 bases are TGTGCCAGCAGCCGCGGGGACAGGGGGGACGAAAAACTGTTTTTT. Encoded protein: CASSRGDRGDEKLFF. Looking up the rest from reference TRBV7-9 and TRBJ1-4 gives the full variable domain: DTGVSQNPRHKITKRGQNVTFRCDPISEHNRLYWYRQTLGQGPEFLTYFQNEAQLEKSRLLSDRFSAERPKGSFSTLEIQRTEQGDSAMYLCASSRGDRGDEKLFFGSGTQLSVL.

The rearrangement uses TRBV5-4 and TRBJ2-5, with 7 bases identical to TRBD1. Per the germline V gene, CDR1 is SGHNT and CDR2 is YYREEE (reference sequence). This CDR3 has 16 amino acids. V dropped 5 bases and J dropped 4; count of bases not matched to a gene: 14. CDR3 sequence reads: CASRKTLGQQPETQYF. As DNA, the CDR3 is TGTGCCAGCAGAAAGACATTGGGACAGCAACCAGAGACCCAGTACTTC.

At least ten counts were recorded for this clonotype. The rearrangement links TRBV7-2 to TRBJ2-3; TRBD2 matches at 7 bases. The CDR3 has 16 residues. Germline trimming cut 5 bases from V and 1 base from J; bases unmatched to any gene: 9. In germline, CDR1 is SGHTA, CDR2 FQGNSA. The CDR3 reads CASSQGLGGGTDTQYF. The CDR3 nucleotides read TGTGCCAGCAGCCAGGGTCTGGGGGGGGGCACAGATACGCAGTATTTT.

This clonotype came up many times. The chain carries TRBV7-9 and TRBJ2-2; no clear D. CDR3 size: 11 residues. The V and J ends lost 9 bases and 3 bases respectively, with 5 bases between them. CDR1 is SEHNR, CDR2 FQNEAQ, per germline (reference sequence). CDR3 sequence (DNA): TGTGCCAGGGCGGACACCGGGGAGCTGTTTTTT. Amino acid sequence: CARADTGELFF.

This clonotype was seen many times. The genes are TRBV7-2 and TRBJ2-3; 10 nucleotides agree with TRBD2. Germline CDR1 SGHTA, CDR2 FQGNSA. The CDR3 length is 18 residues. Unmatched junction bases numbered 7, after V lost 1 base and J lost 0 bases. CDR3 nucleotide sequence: TGTGCCAGCAGCTTAGAGGCTAGCGGGGGCGCTAGCACAGATACGCAGTATTTT. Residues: CASSLEASGGASTDTQYF.

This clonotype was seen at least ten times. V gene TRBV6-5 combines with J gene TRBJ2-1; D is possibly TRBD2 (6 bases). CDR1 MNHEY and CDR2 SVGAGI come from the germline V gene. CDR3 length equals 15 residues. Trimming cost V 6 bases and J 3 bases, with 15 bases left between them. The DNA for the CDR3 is TGTGCCAGCAGCATAAGCGGGCTGAACTACAATGAGCAGTTCTTC. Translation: CASSISGLNYNEQFF.

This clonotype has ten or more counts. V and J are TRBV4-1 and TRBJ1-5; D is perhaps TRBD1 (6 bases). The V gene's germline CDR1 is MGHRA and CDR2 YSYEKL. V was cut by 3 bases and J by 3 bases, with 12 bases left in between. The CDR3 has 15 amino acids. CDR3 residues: CASSQGGTYNQPQHF. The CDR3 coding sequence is TGCGCCAGCAGCCAGGGGGGGACATACAATCAGCCCCAGCATTTT.

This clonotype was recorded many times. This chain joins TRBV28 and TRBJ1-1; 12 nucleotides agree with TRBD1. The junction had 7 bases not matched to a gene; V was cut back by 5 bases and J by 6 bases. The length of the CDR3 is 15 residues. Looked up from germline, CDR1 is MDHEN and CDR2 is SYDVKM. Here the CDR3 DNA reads TGTGCCAGCAGTCCGGGACAGGGGGCTTTGTCTGAAGCTTTCTTT. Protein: CASSPGQGALSEAFF.

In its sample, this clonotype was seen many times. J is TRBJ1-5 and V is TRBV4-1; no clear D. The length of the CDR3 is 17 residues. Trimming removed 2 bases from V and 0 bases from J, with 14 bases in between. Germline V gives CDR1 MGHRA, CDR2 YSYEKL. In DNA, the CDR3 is TGCGCCAGCAGCCAAATATCCACAGCATATAGCAATCAGCCCCAGCATTTT. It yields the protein CASSQISTAYSNQPQHF.

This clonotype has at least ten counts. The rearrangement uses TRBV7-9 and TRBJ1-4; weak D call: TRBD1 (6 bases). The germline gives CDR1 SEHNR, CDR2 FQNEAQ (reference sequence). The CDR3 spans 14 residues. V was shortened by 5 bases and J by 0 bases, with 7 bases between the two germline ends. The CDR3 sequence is CASSRTATNEKLFF. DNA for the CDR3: TGTGCCAGCAGCCGGACAGCAACTAATGAAAAACTGTTTTTT.

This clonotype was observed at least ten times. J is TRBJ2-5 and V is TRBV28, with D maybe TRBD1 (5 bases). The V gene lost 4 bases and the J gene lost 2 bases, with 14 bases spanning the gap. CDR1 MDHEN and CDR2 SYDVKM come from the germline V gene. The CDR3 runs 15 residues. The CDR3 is CASSSMKGQQETQYF. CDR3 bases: TGTGCCAGCAGTTCCATGAAAGGACAACAAGAGACCCAGTACTTC. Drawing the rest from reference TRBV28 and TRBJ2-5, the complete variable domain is DVKVTQSSRYLVKRTGEKVFLECVQDMDHENMFWYRQDPGLGLRLIYFSYDVKMKEKGDIPEGYSVSREKKERFSLILESASTNQTSMYLCASSSMKGQQETQYFGPGTRLLVL.

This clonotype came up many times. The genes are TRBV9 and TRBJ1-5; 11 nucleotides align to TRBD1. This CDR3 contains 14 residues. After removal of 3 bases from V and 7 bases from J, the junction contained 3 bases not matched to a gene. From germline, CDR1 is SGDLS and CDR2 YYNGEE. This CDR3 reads CASSAGTGGQPQHF. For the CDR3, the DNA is TGTGCCAGCAGCGCTGGGACAGGGGGGCAGCCCCAGCATTTT.

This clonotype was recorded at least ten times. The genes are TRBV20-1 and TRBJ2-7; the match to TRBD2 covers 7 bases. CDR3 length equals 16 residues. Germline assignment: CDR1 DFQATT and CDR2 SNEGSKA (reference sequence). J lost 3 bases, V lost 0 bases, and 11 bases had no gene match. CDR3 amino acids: CSARDQSAGRGYEQYF. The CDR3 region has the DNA TGCAGTGCTAGAGATCAATCAGCGGGACGGGGCTACGAGCAGTACTTC.

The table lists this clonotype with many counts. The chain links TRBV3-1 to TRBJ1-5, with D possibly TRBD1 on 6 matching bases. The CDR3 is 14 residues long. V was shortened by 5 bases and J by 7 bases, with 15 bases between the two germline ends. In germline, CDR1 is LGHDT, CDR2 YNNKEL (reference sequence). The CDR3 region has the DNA TGTGCCAGCAGCGGGGACTTGAGGGGGCAGCCCCAGCATTTT. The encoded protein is CASSGDLRGQPQHF.

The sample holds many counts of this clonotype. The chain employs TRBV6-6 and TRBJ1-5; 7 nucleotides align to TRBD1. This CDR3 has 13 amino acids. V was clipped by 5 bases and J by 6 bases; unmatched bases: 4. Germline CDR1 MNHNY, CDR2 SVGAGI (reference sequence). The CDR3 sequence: CASSPGQIQPQHF. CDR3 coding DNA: TGTGCCAGCAGTCCGGGACAGATTCAGCCCCAGCATTTT.

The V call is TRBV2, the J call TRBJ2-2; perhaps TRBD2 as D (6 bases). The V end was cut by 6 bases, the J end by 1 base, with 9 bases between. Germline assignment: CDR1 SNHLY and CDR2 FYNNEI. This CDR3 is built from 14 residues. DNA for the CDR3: TGTGCCAGCAGGGGACTTGAGAACACCGGGGAGCTGTTTTTT. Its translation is CASRGLENTGELFF.

CDR3 nucleotides: TGTGCCAGCAGCGCGGACAGGGAGACCGTGAACACTGAAGCTTTCTTT. It specifies CASSADRETVNTEAFF. This chain connects TRBV7-8 to TRBJ1-1; 8 bases agree with TRBD1. Germline values: CDR1 SGHVS, CDR2 FQNEAQ. V shed 5 bases, J shed 0 bases, and the junction held 8 bases outside the gene matches. This CDR3 spans 16 amino acids. The variable domain in full, completed from reference TRBV7-8 and TRBJ1-1, reads GAGVSQSPRYKVAKRGQDVALRCDPISGHVSLFWYQQALGQGPEFLTYFQNEAQLDKSGLPSDRFFAERPEGSVSTLKIQRTQQEDSAVYLCASSADRETVNTEAFFGQGTRLTVV.

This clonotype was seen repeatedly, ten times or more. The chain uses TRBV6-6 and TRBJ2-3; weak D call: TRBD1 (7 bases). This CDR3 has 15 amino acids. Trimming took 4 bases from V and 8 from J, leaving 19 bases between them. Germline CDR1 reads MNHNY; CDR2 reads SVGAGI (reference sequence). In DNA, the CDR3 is TGTGCCAGCAGTTTCGAACCCATTCAGGGGGGTACGCAGTATTTT. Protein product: CASSFEPIQGGTQYF.

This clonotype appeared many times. The CDR3 sequence is CASFPGGTEAFF. The DNA of the CDR3 is TGTGCCAGCTTTCCAGGGGGCACTGAAGCTTTCTTT. This rearrangement joins TRBV6-5 to TRBJ1-1; 7 positions match TRBD1. This CDR3 comprises 12 residues. The germline CDR1 and CDR2 sequences are MNHEY and SVGAGI. The V gene end was trimmed by 8 bases and the J gene end by 4 bases; junction bases not matched to a gene: 4.

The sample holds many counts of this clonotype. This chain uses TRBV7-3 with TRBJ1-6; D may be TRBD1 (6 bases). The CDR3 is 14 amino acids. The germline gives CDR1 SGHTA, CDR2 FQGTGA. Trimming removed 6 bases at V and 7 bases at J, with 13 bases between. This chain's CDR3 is CASSPQGGNSPLHF. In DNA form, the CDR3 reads TGTGCCAGCAGTCCACAGGGAGGCAATTCACCCCTCCACTTT. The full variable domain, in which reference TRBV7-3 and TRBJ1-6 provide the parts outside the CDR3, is GAGVSQTPSNKVTEKGKYVELRCDPISGHTALYWYRQSLGQGPEFLIYFQGTGAADDSGLPNDRFFAVRPEGSVSTLKIQRTERGDSAVYLCASSPQGGNSPLHFGNGTRLTVT.

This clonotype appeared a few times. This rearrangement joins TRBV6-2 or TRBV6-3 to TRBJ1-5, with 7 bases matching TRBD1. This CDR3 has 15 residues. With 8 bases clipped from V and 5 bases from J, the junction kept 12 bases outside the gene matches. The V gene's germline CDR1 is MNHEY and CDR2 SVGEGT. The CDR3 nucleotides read TGTGCCAGCTCCACAGACAGGGAAAGCCATCAGCCCCAGCATTTT. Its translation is CASSTDRESHQPQHF.

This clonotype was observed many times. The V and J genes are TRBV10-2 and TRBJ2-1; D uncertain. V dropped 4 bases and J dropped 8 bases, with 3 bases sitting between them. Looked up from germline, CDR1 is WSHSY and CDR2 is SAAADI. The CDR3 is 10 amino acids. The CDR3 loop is CASSGHEQFF. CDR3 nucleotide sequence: TGCGCCAGCAGTGGTCATGAGCAGTTCTTC.

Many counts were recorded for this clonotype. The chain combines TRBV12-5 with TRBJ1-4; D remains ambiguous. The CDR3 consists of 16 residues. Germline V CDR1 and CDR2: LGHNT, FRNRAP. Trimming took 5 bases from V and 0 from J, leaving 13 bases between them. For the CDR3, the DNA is TGTGCTAGTGGTGAAGAGCCCGGCCCAACTAATGAAAAACTGTTTTTT. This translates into CASGEEPGPTNEKLFF.

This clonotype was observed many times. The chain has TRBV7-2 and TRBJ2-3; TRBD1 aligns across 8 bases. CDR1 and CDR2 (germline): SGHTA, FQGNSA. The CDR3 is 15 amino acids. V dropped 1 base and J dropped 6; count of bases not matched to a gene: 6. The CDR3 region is CASSLVAGGSDTQYF. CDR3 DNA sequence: TGTGCCAGCAGCTTAGTAGCAGGGGGCAGCGATACGCAGTATTTT.

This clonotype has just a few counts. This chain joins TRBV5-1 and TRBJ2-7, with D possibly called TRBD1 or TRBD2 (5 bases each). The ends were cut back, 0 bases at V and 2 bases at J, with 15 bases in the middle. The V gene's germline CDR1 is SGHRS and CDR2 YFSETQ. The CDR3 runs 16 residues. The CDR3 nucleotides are TGCGCCAGCAGCTTGGCCGGTATGGGGGAAACCTACGAGCAGTACTTC. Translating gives CASSLAGMGETYEQYF.

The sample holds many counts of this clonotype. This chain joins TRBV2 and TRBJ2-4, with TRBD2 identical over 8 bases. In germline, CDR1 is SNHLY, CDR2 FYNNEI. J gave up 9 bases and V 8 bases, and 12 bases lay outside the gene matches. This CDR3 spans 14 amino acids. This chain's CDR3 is CASRSGTSQGIQYF. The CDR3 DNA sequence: TGTGCCAGCCGTTCCGGGACTAGTCAAGGCATTCAGTACTTC. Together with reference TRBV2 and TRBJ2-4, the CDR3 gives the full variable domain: EPEVTQTPSHQVTQMGQEVILRCVPISNHLYFYWYRQILGQKVEFLVSFYNNEISEKSEIFDDQFSVERPDGSNFTLKIRSTKLEDSAMYFCASRSGTSQGIQYFGAGTRLSVL.

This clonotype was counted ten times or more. DNA of the CDR3: TGCAGTGGCGAGGTCGCAGATACGCAGTATTTT. Amino acid sequence: CSGEVADTQYF. The genes are TRBV20-1 and TRBJ2-3; D unclear. The germline CDR1 and CDR2 sequences are DFQATT and SNEGSKA (reference sequence). CDR3 length: 11 residues. Trimming pared 7 bases from V and 4 bases from J, leaving 9 bases between.

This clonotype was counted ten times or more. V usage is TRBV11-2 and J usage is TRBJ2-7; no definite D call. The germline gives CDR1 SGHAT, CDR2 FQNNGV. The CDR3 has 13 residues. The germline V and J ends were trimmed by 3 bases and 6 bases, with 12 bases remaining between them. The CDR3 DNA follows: TGTGCCAGCAGCTTGCTAGAGAACGGCGAGCAGTACTTC. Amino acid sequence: CASSLLENGEQYF.

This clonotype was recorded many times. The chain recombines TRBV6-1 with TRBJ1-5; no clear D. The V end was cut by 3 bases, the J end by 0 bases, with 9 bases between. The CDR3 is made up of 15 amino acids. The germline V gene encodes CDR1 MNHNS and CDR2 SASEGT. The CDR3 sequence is CASSDQPYSNQPQHF. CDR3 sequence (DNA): TGTGCCAGCAGTGATCAGCCCTATAGCAATCAGCCCCAGCATTTT.

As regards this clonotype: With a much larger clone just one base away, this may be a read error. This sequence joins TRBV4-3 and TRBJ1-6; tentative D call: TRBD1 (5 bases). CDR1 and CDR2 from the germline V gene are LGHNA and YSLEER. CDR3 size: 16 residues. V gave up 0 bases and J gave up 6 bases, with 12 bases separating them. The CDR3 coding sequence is TGCGCCAGCAGCCAAGATGGTGCCAGGGTTAATTCACCCCTCCACTTT. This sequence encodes CASSQDGARVNSPLHF.

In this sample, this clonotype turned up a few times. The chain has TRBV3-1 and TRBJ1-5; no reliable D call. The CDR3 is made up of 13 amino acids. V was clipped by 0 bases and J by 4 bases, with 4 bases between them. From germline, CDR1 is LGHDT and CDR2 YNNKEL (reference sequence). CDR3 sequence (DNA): TGTGCCAGCAGCCAAGACAAGAATCAGCCCCAGCATTTT. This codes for CASSQDKNQPQHF.